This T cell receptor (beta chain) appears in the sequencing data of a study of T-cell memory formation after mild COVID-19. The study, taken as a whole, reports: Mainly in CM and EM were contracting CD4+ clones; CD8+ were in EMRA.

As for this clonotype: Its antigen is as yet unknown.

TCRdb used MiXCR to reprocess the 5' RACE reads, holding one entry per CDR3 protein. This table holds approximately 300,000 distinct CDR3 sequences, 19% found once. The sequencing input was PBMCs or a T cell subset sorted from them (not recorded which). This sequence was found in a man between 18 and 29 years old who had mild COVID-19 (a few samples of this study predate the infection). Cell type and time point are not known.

CDR3 amino acids: CASSLTRLAGGNEQYF. CDR3 DNA: TGTGCCAGCAGTTTAACCCGACTAGCGGGGGGAAACGAGCAGTACTTC. V and J are TRBV12-3 or TRBV12-4 and TRBJ2-7; TRBD2 aligns across 13 bases. The trim removed 2 bases at V and 5 bases at J, leaving 6 bases unmatched. This CDR3 has 16 amino acids.